This T cell receptor beta chain is from a study of OX40 agonist ivuxolimab in advanced cancers. In the study overall: Averaging around 60 years in age, with a range of 23 to 79, the cohort was approximately 83% male. A history of anti-PD-1, anti-PD-L1 or anti-CTLA-4 therapy was acceptable, and 40% to 45% had some.

The data were produced by immunoSEQ multiplex PCR, yet TCRdb's version contains in-frame clones alone and is incomplete. The top ten hold 8.5% to 10% of the sample, which has 25,000 or so clones, over 80% seen once. Collection of blood occurred at baseline, at cycle 4 day 1, and at cycle 7 day 1. Sample: CD4+ or CD8+ T cells sorted from blood, taken in a trial of the OX40 agonist ivuxolimab. This TCR was recovered from an adult with an advanced solid tumor such as melanoma, head and neck, liver or kidney cancer.

CDR3 DNA sequence: TGCGCCAGCACCCTAAACCCATCTAGCGTGGGAGTGAACACCGGGGAGCTGTTTTTT. This gives the protein CASTLNPSSVGVNTGELFF. The chain joins TRBV5-1 to TRBJ2-2; D possibly corresponds to TRBD2 (6 bases). The CDR3 loop spans 19 amino acids. V was clipped by 6 bases and J by 1 base, with 25 bases between them. Looked up from germline, CDR1 is SGHRS and CDR2 is YFSETQ. Looking up the rest from reference TRBV5-1 and TRBJ2-2 gives the full variable domain: KAGVTQTPRYLIKTRGQQVTLSCSPISGHRSVSWYQQTPGQGLQFLFEYFSETQRNKGNFPGRFSGRQFSNSRSEMNVSTLELGDSALYLCASTLNPSSVGVNTGELFFGEGSRLTVL.